This T cell receptor beta chain is from a study of T-cell reconstitution after alpha-beta-depleted transplantation in children. Study-wide results and caveats: Surviving recipient T cells and thymic progenitors produced the high day-60 TCRbeta diversity seen in some patients. The main origin of T-cell counts and diversity one year after transplant was newly produced T cells. Expanded graft clones, several hundred of them, were reportedly the source of alpha-beta T cells about two months after transplant.

This clonotype was counted many times. Its antigen is as yet unknown. Germline CDR1 and CDR2: LGHNA and YSLEER. Trimming at V came to 0 bases and at J to 6 bases, leaving 11 bases not matched to a gene. The CDR3 is 17 residues long. It was with unique molecular identifiers that the TCRbeta library was prepared. TCRdb ran MiXCR on the PCR reads and lists one entry per CDR3 protein. The table records about 590,000 distinct CDR3 sequences, roughly 13% of them present only once. The sequenced sample was PBMCs, mostly from graft donor cells, obtained 360 days after TCRalphabeta/CD19-depleted stem cell transplant. The source is a male patient younger than 18 who had a stem cell transplant for acute myeloid leukemia, so the T cells may come from the graft donor. This sequence joins TRBV4-3 and TRBJ2-1, with TRBD1 identical over 7 bases. The CDR3 reads CASSQEVRDRRGNEQFF. As DNA, the CDR3 is TGCGCCAGCAGCCAAGAGGTCAGGGACAGACGGGGCAATGAGCAGTTCTTC.